A selection of T cell receptor beta chains follows, all from one sample in a study of T cell responses to AZD1222 COVID-19 vaccine. Clones were sequenced by immunoSEQ multiplex PCR, and TCRdb holds only the in-frame ones, with some missing. The table has roughly 120,000 clones, about 95% seen once. The specimen comprised peripheral blood, sampled 28 days after the second AZD1222 dose. The receptors derive from an adult who received the AZD1222 COVID-19 vaccine. CDR3s include the opening cysteine and the closing phenylalanine or tryptophan. A D gene is named only where the DNA matches it firmly. Size is omitted from some rows. Given values are once, few, many or a class for expanded clones.

j_gene: TRBJ2-5; abundance: NA; v_gene: TRBV7-8; d_gene: NA; len: 15; CDR3nt: TGTGCCAGCAGCTTAGCGGACAGGCGGGGCGAGACCCAGTACTTC; CDR3aa: CASSLADRRGETQYF
j_gene: TRBJ1-2; abundance: NA; v_gene: TRBV6-1; d_gene: TRBD1; len: 14; CDR3nt: TGTGCCAGCAGTGATCCACAGGGGTCGGGAGGCTACACCTTC; CDR3aa: CASSDPQGSGGYTF
j_gene: TRBJ1-1; abundance: NA; v_gene: TRBV4-1; d_gene: NA; len: 13; CDR3nt: TGCGCCAGCAGGAAAGAAGTCCGAGTTGAAGCTTTCTTT; CDR3aa: CASRKEVRVEAFF
j_gene: TRBJ1-1; abundance: once; v_gene: TRBV28; d_gene: TRBD1; len: 15; CDR3nt: TGTGCCAGCAGCCACGGACAGGGCTCGAACACTGAAGCTTTCTTT; CDR3aa: CASSHGQGSNTEAFF
j_gene: TRBJ1-2; abundance: NA; v_gene: TRBV12-3/TRBV12-4; d_gene: TRBD1; len: 12; CDR3nt: TGTGCCAGCAGACAGGGGGCTAATGGCTACACCTTC; CDR3aa: CASRQGANGYTF
j_gene: TRBJ2-7; abundance: NA; v_gene: TRBV3-1/TRBV3-2; d_gene: NA; len: 15; CDR3nt: TGTGCCAGCAGCCAAGATCCCGAACGCACCTACGAGCAGTACTTC; CDR3aa: CASSQDPERTYEQYF
j_gene: TRBJ1-1; abundance: NA; v_gene: TRBV19; d_gene: NA; len: 13; CDR3nt: TGTGCCAGTAGCCCGAGTCTTGGTACTGAAGCTTTCTTT; CDR3aa: CASSPSLGTEAFF
j_gene: TRBJ1-2; abundance: NA; v_gene: TRBV28; d_gene: TRBD1; len: 12; CDR3nt: TGTGCCACCCTACGGACAGGTCAGGGCTACACCTTC; CDR3aa: CATLRTGQGYTF
j_gene: TRBJ2-7; abundance: NA; v_gene: TRBV15; d_gene: TRBD2; len: 14; CDR3nt: TGTGCCACCAGCAGAGACCTGGGGGGGGGTGTTCAGTACTTC; CDR3aa: CATSRDLGGGVQYF
j_gene: TRBJ1-5; abundance: NA; v_gene: TRBV5-1; d_gene: NA; len: 15; CDR3nt: TGCGCCAGCAGCTTAACAGGGCCCCCAAATCAGCCCCAGCATTTT; CDR3aa: CASSLTGPPNQPQHF